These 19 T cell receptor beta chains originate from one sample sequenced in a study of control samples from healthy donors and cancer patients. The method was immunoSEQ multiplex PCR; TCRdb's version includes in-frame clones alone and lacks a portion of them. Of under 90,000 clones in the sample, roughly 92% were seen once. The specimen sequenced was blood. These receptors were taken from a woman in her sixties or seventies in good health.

CDR3 bases: TGTGCCAGCAGTCGGGCAGCCTACGAGCAGTACTTC. Translating it yields CASSRAAYEQYF. The chain combines TRBV28 with TRBJ2-7; D unclear. The CDR3 has 12 amino acids. Germline CDR1 MDHEN, CDR2 SYDVKM. V lost 5 bases and J lost 2, with 7 bases in between.

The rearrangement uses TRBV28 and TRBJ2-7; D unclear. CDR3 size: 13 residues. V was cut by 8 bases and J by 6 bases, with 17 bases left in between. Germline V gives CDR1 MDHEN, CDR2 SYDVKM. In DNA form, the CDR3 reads TGTGCCAGCGGTAGTAACGATCGGGTCGAGCAGTACTTC. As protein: CASGSNDRVEQYF.

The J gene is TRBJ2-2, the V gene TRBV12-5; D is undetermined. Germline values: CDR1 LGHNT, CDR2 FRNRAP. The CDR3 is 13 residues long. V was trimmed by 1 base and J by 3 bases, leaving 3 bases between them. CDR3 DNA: TGTGCTAGTGGTTTGGGGGACACCGGGGAGCTGTTTTTT. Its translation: CASGLGDTGELFF.

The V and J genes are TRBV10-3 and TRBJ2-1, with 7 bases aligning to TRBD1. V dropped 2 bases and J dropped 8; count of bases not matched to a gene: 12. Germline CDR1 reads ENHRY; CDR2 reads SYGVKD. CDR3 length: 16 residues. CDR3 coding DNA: TGTGCCATCAGTGAGAAGATAGGGACAGCTAACGATGAGCAGTTCTTC. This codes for CAISEKIGTANDEQFF.

CDR3 sequence (DNA): TGTGCCAGCAGTCCCCACTTTCGGGCGCAGGCCTATGGCTACACCTTC. This translates into CASSPHFRAQAYGYTF. The chain recombines TRBV28 with TRBJ1-2; D is undetermined. Trimming removed 5 bases from V and 4 bases from J, with 20 bases in between. The CDR3 loop spans 16 amino acids. Germline V gene lookup returns CDR1 MDHEN and CDR2 SYDVKM.

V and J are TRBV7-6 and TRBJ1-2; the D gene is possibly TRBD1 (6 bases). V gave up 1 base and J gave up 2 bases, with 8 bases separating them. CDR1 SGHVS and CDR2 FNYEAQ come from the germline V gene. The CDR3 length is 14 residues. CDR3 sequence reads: CASSLGTANYGYTF. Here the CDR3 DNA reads TGTGCCAGCAGCTTAGGGACAGCCAACTATGGCTACACCTTC.

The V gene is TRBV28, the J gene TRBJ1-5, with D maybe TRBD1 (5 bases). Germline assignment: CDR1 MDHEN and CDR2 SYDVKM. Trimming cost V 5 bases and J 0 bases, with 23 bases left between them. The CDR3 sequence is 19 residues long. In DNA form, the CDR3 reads TGTGCCAGCAGTGGGACCTTCGTGGGCCGGAGTCGTAGCAATCAGCCCCAGCATTTT. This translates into CASSGTFVGRSRSNQPQHF.

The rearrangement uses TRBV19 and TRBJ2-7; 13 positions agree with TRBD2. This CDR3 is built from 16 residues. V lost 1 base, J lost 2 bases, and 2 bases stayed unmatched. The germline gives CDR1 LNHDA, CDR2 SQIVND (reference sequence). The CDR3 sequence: CASSIGGTSGTYEQYF. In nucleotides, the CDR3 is TGTGCCAGTAGTATAGGAGGGACTAGCGGGACCTACGAGCAGTACTTC.

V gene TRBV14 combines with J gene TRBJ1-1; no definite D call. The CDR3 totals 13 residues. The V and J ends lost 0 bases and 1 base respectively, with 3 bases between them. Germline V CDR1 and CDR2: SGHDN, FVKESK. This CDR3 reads CASSQDQNTEAFF. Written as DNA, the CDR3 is TGTGCCAGCAGCCAAGACCAGAACACTGAAGCTTTCTTT.

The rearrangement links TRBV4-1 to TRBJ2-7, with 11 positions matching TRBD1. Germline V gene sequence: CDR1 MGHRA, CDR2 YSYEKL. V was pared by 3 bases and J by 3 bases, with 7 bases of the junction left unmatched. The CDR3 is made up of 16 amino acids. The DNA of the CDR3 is TGCGCCAGCAGCCAGTCCCGGACAGGGGGCGTCTACGAGCAGTACTTC. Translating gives CASSQSRTGGVYEQYF.

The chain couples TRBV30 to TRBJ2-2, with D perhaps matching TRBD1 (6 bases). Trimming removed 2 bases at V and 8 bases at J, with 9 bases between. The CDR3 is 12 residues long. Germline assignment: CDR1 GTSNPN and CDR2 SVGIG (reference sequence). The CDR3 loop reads CAWSSDRGELFF. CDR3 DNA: TGTGCCTGGAGTTCGGACAGAGGGGAGCTGTTTTTT.

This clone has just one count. CDR3 in amino acids: CASSPKGGRQFF. For the CDR3, the DNA is TGTGCCAGCAGCCCCAAGGGTGGCCGGCAGTTCTTC. The rearrangement joins TRBV14 to TRBJ2-1; D not resolved. Trimming shortened V by 4 bases and J by 12 bases, and 13 bases separated the two germline ends. CDR1 is SGHDN, CDR2 FVKESK, per germline. CDR3 size: 12 residues. The variable domain in full, completed from reference TRBV14 and TRBJ2-1, reads EAGVTQFPSHSVIEKGQTVTLRCDPISGHDNLYWYRRVMGKEIKFLLHFVKESKQDESGMPNNRFLAERTGGTYSTLKVQPAELEDSGVYFCASSPKGGRQFFGPGTRLTVL.

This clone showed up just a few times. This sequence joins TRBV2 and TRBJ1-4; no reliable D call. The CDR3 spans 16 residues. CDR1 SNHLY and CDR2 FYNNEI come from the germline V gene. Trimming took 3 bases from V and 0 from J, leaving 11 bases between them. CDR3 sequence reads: CASSESLGATNEKLFF. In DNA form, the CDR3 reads TGTGCCAGCAGTGAGTCTTTGGGAGCAACTAATGAAAAACTGTTTTTT.

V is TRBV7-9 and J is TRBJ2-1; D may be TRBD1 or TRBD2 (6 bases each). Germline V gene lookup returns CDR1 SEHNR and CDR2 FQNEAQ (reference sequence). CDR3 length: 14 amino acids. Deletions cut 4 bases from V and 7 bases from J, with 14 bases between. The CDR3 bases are TGTGCCAGCAGCTCACCTAAGGGGGGTAATGAGCAGTTCTTC. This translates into CASSSPKGGNEQFF.

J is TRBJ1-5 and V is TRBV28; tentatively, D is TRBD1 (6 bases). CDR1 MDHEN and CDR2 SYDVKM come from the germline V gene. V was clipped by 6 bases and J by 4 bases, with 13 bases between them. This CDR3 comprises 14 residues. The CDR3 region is CASSQTGRNQPQHF. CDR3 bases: TGTGCCAGCAGCCAAACAGGGAGAAATCAGCCCCAGCATTTT. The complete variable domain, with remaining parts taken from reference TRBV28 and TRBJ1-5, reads DVKVTQSSRYLVKRTGEKVFLECVQDMDHENMFWYRQDPGLGLRLIYFSYDVKMKEKGDIPEGYSVSREKKERFSLILESASTNQTSMYLCASSQTGRNQPQHFGDGTRLSIL.

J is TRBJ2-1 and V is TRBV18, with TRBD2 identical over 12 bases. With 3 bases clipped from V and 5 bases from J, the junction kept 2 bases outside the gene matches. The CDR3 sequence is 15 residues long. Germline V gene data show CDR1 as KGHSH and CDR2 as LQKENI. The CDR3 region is CASSPRLAGDNEQFF. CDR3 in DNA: TGTGCCAGCTCACCTCGACTAGCGGGAGACAATGAGCAGTTCTTC.

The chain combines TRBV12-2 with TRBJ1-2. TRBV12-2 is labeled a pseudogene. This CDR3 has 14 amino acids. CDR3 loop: CASRLPGSNYGYTF. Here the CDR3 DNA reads TGTGCAAGTCGCTTACCGGGGTCTAACTATGGCTACACCTTC.

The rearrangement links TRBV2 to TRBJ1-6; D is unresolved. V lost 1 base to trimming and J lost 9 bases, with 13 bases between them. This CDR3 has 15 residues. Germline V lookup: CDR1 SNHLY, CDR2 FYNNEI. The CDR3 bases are TGTGCCAGCAGTGAAGACTGGGCGACGAGTTCACCCCTCCACTTT. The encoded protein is CASSEDWATSSPLHF. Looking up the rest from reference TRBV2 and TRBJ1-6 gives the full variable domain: EPEVTQTPSHQVTQMGQEVILRCVPISNHLYFYWYRQILGQKVEFLVSFYNNEISEKSEIFDDQFSVERPDGSNFTLKIRSTKLEDSAMYFCASSEDWATSSPLHFGNGTRLTVT.

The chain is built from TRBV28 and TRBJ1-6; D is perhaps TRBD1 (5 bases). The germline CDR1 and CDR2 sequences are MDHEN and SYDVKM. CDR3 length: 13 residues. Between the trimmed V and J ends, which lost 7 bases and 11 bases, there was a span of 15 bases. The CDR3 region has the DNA TGTGCCAGCACCCAGGGTGGGGTAACACCCCTCCACTTT. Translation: CASTQGGVTPLHF.